This T cell receptor (beta chain) came from a study of Graves' ophthalmopathy and Graves' hyperthyroidism. Study overall: Prior to any treatment, peripheral blood was collected at the time of initial diagnosis.

In this sample, this clonotype turned up many times. The study amplified TCR beta CDR3 regions using RNA transcripts. The authors performed first-round RT-PCR with HTBI primers and then a second-round multiplex PCR. Via MiXCR, TCRdb re-called the multiplex PCR reads, giving one row per CDR3 protein. The sample has roughly 480,000 distinct CDR3 sequences, about 15% seen once. The CDR3 is 15 amino acids. J lost 3 bases, V lost 5 bases, and 8 bases had no gene match. The TCR sequence derives from a woman younger than 45 with Graves' ophthalmopathy. J is TRBJ2-7 and V is TRBV12-3 or TRBV12-4; 9 nucleotides line up with TRBD1. The specimen sequenced was blood. The CDR3 is CASSHAGTGNYEQYF. The CDR3 DNA reads as TGTGCCAGCAGTCACGCCGGGACAGGGAACTACGAGCAGTACTTC.